The clone carrying this T cell receptor beta chain showed up just a few times. This sample stems from a study of sequential checkpoint blockade in melanoma. Overall study: First-line arms were nivolumab then ipilimumab, or the reverse, randomized 1:1. After nivolumab or ipilimumab alone, about 22 patients had week-13 rebiopsies.

The protocol was immunoSEQ multiplex PCR, while the TCRdb copy is restricted to in-frame clones and leaves out a portion. This table has around 1,800 clones, 15% to 20% appearing once. Treatment meaning: randomized to nivolumab then ipilimumab (arm A) or the reverse (arm B). No patient had prior DNA-damaging chemotherapy. The sequencing used tumor tissue (inferred from file names), collected from a patient given nivolumab and ipilimumab in sequence. This receptor was identified in a human donor with melanoma.

The CDR3 spells CAWSLLAGYEQYF. DNA for the CDR3: TGTGCCTGGAGTCTCCTGGCAGGCTACGAGCAGTACTTC. The chain recombines TRBV30 with TRBJ2-7; no definite D call. The germline CDR1 and CDR2 sequences are GTSNPN and SVGIG (reference sequence). The CDR3 has 13 residues. Trimming shortened V by 2 bases and J by 3 bases, and 11 bases separated the two germline ends.